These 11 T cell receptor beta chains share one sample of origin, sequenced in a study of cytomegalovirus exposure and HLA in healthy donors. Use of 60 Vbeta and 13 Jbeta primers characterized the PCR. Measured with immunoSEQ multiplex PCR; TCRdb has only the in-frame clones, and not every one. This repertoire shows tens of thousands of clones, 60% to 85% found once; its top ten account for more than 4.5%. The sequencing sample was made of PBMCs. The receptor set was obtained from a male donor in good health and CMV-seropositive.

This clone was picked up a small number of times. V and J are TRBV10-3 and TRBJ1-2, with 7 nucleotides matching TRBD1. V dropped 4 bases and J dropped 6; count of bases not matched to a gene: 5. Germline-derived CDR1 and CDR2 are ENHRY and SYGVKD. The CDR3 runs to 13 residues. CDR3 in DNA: TGTGCCATCAGTGGGAGACAGGGCAATGGCTACACCTTC. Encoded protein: CAISGRQGNGYTF.

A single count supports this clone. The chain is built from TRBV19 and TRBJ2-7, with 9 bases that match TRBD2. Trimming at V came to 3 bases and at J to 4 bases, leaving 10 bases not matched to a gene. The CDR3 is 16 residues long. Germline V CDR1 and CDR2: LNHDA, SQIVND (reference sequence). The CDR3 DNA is TGTGCCAGTAGTATCGATCCGCGGAGCGGGGGGTACGAGCAGTACTTC. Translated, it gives CASSIDPRSGGYEQYF. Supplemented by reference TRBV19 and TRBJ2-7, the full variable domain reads DGGITQSPKYLFRKEGQNVTLSCEQNLNHDAMYWYRQDPGQGLRLIYYSQIVNDFQKGDIAEGYSVSREKKESFPLTVTSAQKNPTAFYLCASSIDPRSGGYEQYFGPGTRLTVT.

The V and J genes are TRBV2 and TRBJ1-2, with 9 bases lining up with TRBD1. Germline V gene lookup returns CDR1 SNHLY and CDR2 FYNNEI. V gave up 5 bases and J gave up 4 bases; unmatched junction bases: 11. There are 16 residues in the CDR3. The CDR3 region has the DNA TGTGCCAGCAGTATCGGGACAGGGAACAAGGGCTATGGCTACACCTTC. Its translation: CASSIGTGNKGYGYTF.

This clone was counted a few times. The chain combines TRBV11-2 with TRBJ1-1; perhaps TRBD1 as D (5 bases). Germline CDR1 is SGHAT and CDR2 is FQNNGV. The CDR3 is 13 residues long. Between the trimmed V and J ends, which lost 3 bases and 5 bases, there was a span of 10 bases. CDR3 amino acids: CASSLAGRTEAFF. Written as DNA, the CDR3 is TGTGCCAGCAGCTTGGCAGGGCGAACTGAAGCTTTCTTT.

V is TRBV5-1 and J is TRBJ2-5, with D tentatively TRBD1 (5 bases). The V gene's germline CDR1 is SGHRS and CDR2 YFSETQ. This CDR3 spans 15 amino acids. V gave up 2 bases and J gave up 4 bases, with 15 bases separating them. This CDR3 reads CASSLRTDKGETQYF. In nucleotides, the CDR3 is TGCGCCAGCAGCTTACGTACGGACAAGGGAGAGACCCAGTACTTC. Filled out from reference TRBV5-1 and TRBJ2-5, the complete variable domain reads KAGVTQTPRYLIKTRGQQVTLSCSPISGHRSVSWYQQTPGQGLQFLFEYFSETQRNKGNFPGRFSGRQFSNSRSEMNVSTLELGDSALYLCASSLRTDKGETQYFGPGTRLLVL.

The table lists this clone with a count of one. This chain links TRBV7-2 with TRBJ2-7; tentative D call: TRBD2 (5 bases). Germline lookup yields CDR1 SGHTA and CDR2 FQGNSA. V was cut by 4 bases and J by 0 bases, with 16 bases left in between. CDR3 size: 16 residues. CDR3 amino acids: CASSSRRGRSSYEQYF. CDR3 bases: TGTGCCAGCAGCTCCCGACGGGGTCGAAGCTCCTACGAGCAGTACTTC.

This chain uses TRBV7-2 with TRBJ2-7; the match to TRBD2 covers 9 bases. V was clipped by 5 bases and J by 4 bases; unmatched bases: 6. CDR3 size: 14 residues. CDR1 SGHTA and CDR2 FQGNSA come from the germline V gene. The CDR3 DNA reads TGTGCCAGCAGCCTAGGACTAGCGACTTACGAGCAGTACTTC. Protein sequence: CASSLGLATYEQYF.

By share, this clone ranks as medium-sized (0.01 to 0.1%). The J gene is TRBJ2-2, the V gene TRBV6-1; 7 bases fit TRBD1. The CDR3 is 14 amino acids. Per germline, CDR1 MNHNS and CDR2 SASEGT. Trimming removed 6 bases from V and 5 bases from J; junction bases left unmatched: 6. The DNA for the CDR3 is TGTGCCAGCAGAGACAGGGTCGGGACCGGGGAGCTGTTTTTT. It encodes CASRDRVGTGELFF.

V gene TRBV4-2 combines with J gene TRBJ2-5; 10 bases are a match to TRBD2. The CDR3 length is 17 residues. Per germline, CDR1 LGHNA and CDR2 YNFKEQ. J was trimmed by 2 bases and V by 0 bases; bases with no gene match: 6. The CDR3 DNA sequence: TGTGCCAGCAGCCAAGATCCAGCGGGGGGGATACAAGAGACCCAGTACTTC. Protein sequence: CASSQDPAGGIQETQYF.

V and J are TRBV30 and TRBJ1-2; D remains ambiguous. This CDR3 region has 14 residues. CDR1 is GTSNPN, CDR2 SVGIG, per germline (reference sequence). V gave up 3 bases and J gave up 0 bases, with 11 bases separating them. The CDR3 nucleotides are TGTGCCTGGAGCCTAGTCGTCCCTAACTATGGCTACACCTTC. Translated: CAWSLVVPNYGYTF.

In DNA form, the CDR3 reads TGTGCCAGTAGTATCGCAGCGGACTTTAATCAGCCCCAGCATTTT. Its translation is CASSIAADFNQPQHF. V gene TRBV19 combines with J gene TRBJ1-5; D is unresolved. V was shortened by 3 bases and J by 4 bases, with 13 bases between the two germline ends. CDR1 is LNHDA and CDR2 is SQIVND in the germline V gene (reference sequence). The CDR3 covers 15 residues.